These 15 T cell receptor beta chains share one sample of origin, sequenced in a study of blood T cell repertoires in COVID-19. Method: immunoSEQ multiplex PCR; TCRdb's copy keeps in-frame clones and lacks some. The data show 350,000 to 400,000 clones, roughly 90% seen once. Specimen: peripheral blood. These receptors all stem from a man between 18 and 29 years old with active or convalescent COVID-19.

Here the CDR3 reads CASSPYSAYEQYF. In DNA, the CDR3 is TGTGCCAGCTCCCCATATAGCGCGTACGAGCAGTACTTC. The chain is built from TRBV2 and TRBJ2-7, with D possibly being TRBD2 (5 bases). The V end was cut by 8 bases, the J end by 4 bases, with 15 bases between. CDR3 length: 13 amino acids. Germline V gene sequence: CDR1 SNHLY, CDR2 FYNNEI.

This chain uses TRBV5-4 with TRBJ2-7; maybe TRBD2 (6 bases). This CDR3 is built from 14 residues. V was shortened by 0 bases and J by 3 bases, with 10 bases between the two germline ends. CDR1 and CDR2 from the germline V gene are SGHNT and YYREEE (reference sequence). DNA for the CDR3: TGTGCCAGCAGCTTGGGGGACTCCATCTACGAGCAGTACTTC. It is translated as CASSLGDSIYEQYF.

This clone came up once. V usage is TRBV11-3 and J usage is TRBJ2-3, with D perhaps matching TRBD1 (6 bases). V was clipped by 5 bases and J by 6 bases, with 9 bases between them. CDR3 length: 12 amino acids. Germline-derived CDR1 and CDR2 are SGHNT and YENEEA. The CDR3 loop is CASSPGEDTQYF. For the CDR3, the DNA is TGTGCCAGCAGCCCAGGGGAGGATACGCAGTATTTT.

The chain has TRBV28 and TRBJ2-7; D not resolved. The CDR3 contains 12 residues. Germline V gene data show CDR1 as MDHEN and CDR2 as SYDVKM. V was pared by 3 bases and J by 3 bases, with 6 bases between. In DNA form, the CDR3 reads TGTGCCAGCAGTTTGCTAGGCTACGAGCAGTACTTC. Its protein product is CASSLLGYEQYF.

This chain uses TRBV6-1 with TRBJ2-7; 7 bases line up with TRBD2. This CDR3 has 13 residues. Germline V gene sequence: CDR1 MNHNS, CDR2 SASEGT. V lost 7 bases and J lost 10; bases outside the gene matches: 13. CDR3 loop: CASTTRGGSFQYF. The CDR3 nucleotides are TGTGCCAGCACCACCCGGGGCGGGAGTTTCCAGTACTTC.

The rearrangement links TRBV16 to TRBJ2-1; D is unclear. The V and J ends lost 2 bases and 5 bases respectively, with 4 bases between them. This CDR3 has 12 amino acids. The germline V gene encodes CDR1 KGHSY and CDR2 FQNENV. CDR3 nucleotides: TGTGCCAGCAGCCAAACTAACAATGAGCAGTTCTTC. Its protein product is CASSQTNNEQFF.

The rearrangement links TRBV5-4 to TRBJ1-5; 7 bases map to TRBD1. CDR3 length: 15 amino acids. Germline V lookup: CDR1 SGHNT, CDR2 YYREEE (reference sequence). The V and J ends lost 4 bases and 4 bases, in that order; junction bases with no gene match: 8. The DNA for the CDR3 is TGTGCCAGCAGCAACGGGACAGCGCCGAATCAGCCCCAGCATTTT. Its protein product is CASSNGTAPNQPQHF.

The chain joins TRBV7-2 to TRBJ1-6; D not resolved. CDR3 size: 16 residues. V was pared by 6 bases and J by 0 bases, with 12 bases between. Germline V gene data show CDR1 as SGHTA and CDR2 as FQGNSA. The CDR3 DNA reads TGTGCCAGCAGACCTGTTCTTAGCTCCTATAATTCACCCCTCCACTTT. It translates to CASRPVLSSYNSPLHF.

This chain uses TRBV28 with TRBJ1-4; 8 positions agree with TRBD1. After removal of 7 bases from V and 6 bases from J, the junction contained 7 bases not matched to a gene. The CDR3 is 14 amino acids. Germline loops: CDR1 MDHEN, CDR2 SYDVKM. The CDR3 nucleotides read TGTGCCAGCACCCCGGACAGGGAGGATGAAAAACTGTTTTTT. It yields the protein CASTPDREDEKLFF. Variable domain in full (rest from reference TRBV28 and TRBJ1-4): DVKVTQSSRYLVKRTGEKVFLECVQDMDHENMFWYRQDPGLGLRLIYFSYDVKMKEKGDIPEGYSVSREKKERFSLILESASTNQTSMYLCASTPDREDEKLFFGSGTQLSVL.

The rearrangement links TRBV5-6 to TRBJ1-1; unclear D gene. V shed 1 base and J shed 1 base, with 8 bases lying between them. CDR3 length: 14 residues. Germline-derived CDR1 and CDR2 are SGHDT and YYEEEE. As DNA, the CDR3 is TGTGCCAGCAGCTTGTATACGGGGAACACTGAAGCTTTCTTT. Amino acid sequence: CASSLYTGNTEAFF.

This rearrangement joins TRBV5-8 to TRBJ2-6; D is unclear. This CDR3 has 15 amino acids. The germline V and J ends were trimmed by 4 bases and 0 bases, with 8 bases remaining between them. Germline assignment: CDR1 SGHTS and CDR2 YDEGEE. CDR3: CASSRGSSGANVLTF. CDR3 sequence (DNA): TGTGCCAGCAGCAGAGGCAGCTCTGGGGCCAACGTCCTGACTTTC.

This chain uses TRBV4-2 with TRBJ1-2; TRBD1 might be the D (6 bases). Trimming shortened V by 3 bases and J by 8 bases, and 13 bases separated the two germline ends. In germline, CDR1 is LGHNA, CDR2 YNFKEQ. The CDR3 runs to 13 residues. The DNA of the CDR3 is TGTGCCAGCAGCCAGCCCACAGGGTACGGCTACACCTTC. It encodes CASSQPTGYGYTF.

The V gene is TRBV27, the J gene TRBJ2-1; D gene unclear. Germline CDR1 reads MNHEY; CDR2 reads SMNVEV (reference sequence). V shed 3 bases and J shed 8 bases, with 14 bases lying between them. This CDR3 comprises 14 residues. CDR3 in amino acids: CASSFSAARYEQFF. The CDR3 nucleotides read TGTGCCAGCAGTTTTTCGGCGGCGAGGTATGAGCAGTTCTTC.

This rearrangement joins TRBV9 to TRBJ2-2; no clear D. Looked up from germline, CDR1 is SGDLS and CDR2 is YYNGEE. With 1 base removed from V and 3 bases from J, the gap between germline ends came to 13 bases. The CDR3 contains 16 residues. The DNA for the CDR3 is TGTGCCAGCAGCGTATGGTATACGGTCGACACCGGGGAGCTGTTTTTT. Translation gives CASSVWYTVDTGELFF.

This clone was detected only once. The DNA for the CDR3 is TGTGCCATCAGTGAGTCTTACAGGGCCTACGAGCAGTACTTC. This translates into CAISESYRAYEQYF. The chain has TRBV10-3 and TRBJ2-7; maybe TRBD1 (6 bases). CDR3 length: 14 amino acids. The ends were cut back, 0 bases at V and 2 bases at J, with 8 bases in the middle. Germline CDR1 is ENHRY and CDR2 is SYGVKD.